This is a list of T cell receptor beta chains from one sample in a study of blood T cell repertoires in COVID-19. Only in-frame clones appear in the TCRdb table, and some are missing; sequencing was by immunoSEQ multiplex PCR. This table holds over 200,000 clones, approximately 90% found once. The sequenced sample consisted of PBMCs or T cells enriched from blood (not recorded which). These receptors were taken from a human donor in a cohort exposed to, infected with or recovered from COVID-19 (not recorded which). The donor label of this sample is uncertain. Each CDR3 is given with its conserved first and last residue. Fields, in order: CDR3 DNA, CDR3 protein, D gene, clone size, V gene, J gene, CDR3 length. The D gene is left open where the match is weak. A row's size may be missing; if present it is once, few, many or a size class.

cdr3_nt: TGCGCCAGCAGCCTCCCAGGGGCAACTAATGAAAAACTGTTTTTT
cdr3_aa: CASSLPGATNEKLFF
d_call: .
clone_size: .
v_call: TRBV4-1
j_call: TRBJ1-4
cdr3_length: 15

cdr3_nt: TGTGCCAGCTGTATGACGGACAGCTCCTACAATGAGCAGTTCTTC
cdr3_aa: CASCMTDSSYNEQFF
d_call: .
clone_size: .
v_call: TRBV6-5
j_call: TRBJ2-1
cdr3_length: 15

cdr3_nt: TGCGCCAGCAGCCCCACAGGGTTTCCTAATGAAAAACTGTTTTTT
cdr3_aa: CASSPTGFPNEKLFF
d_call: .
clone_size: .
v_call: TRBV4-1
j_call: TRBJ1-4
cdr3_length: 15

cdr3_nt: TGTGCCAGCAGTTTCCAGGGGCGAACCGGGGAGCTGTTTTTT
cdr3_aa: CASSFQGRTGELFF
d_call: .
clone_size: once
v_call: TRBV6-2/TRBV6-3
j_call: TRBJ2-2
cdr3_length: 14

cdr3_nt: TGCGCCAGCAGTGAGTCCCTGGGACCTGGGACAGATAATGAGCAGTTCTTC
cdr3_aa: CASSESLGPGTDNEQFF
d_call: TRBD1
clone_size: .
v_call: TRBV10-1
j_call: TRBJ2-1
cdr3_length: 17

cdr3_nt: TGCGCCAGCAGCCTCTACCCTGGTAGCAATCAGCCCCAGCATTTT
cdr3_aa: CASSLYPGSNQPQHF
d_call: .
clone_size: .
v_call: TRBV5-1
j_call: TRBJ1-5
cdr3_length: 15

cdr3_nt: TGTGCCAGCTCACCACCTTCACAGACCCTTCGAAGGTACTTC
cdr3_aa: CASSPPSQTLRRYF
d_call: .
clone_size: .
v_call: TRBV18
j_call: TRBJ2-7
cdr3_length: 14

cdr3_nt: TGTGCCAGCAGTGAGCAGGGTCCTCGCTACACCTTC
cdr3_aa: CASSEQGPRYTF
d_call: .
clone_size: .
v_call: TRBV6-1
j_call: TRBJ1-2
cdr3_length: 12

cdr3_nt: TGTGCCAGCAGCTTGCGTAACAATGAGCAGTTCTTC
cdr3_aa: CASSLRNNEQFF
d_call: .
clone_size: .
v_call: TRBV7-6
j_call: TRBJ2-1
cdr3_length: 12

cdr3_nt: TGTGCCAGTGAGACAGGAATATTGGGTTCACCCCTCCACTTT
cdr3_aa: CASETGILGSPLHF
d_call: .
clone_size: .
v_call: TRBV2
j_call: TRBJ1-6
cdr3_length: 14

cdr3_nt: TGTGCCAGAAGCTCCCGACACGCTCCAAAGGAAACCCAGTACTTC
cdr3_aa: CARSSRHAPKETQYF
d_call: .
clone_size: .
v_call: TRBV5-3
j_call: TRBJ2-5
cdr3_length: 15

cdr3_nt: TGTGCCAGTAGTGCCCAACAGGGGATCAATGAAAAACTGTTTTTT
cdr3_aa: CASSAQQGINEKLFF
d_call: TRBD1
clone_size: .
v_call: TRBV19
j_call: TRBJ1-4
cdr3_length: 15

cdr3_nt: TGCGCCAGCAGTCATACCGGGACAGGGGGCTGTTACGAGCAGTACTTC
cdr3_aa: CASSHTGTGGCYEQYF
d_call: TRBD1
clone_size: .
v_call: TRBV23-1
j_call: TRBJ2-7
cdr3_length: 16

cdr3_nt: TGTGCCAGCAGCCAAGATACTAGCGGGGGAGATGAGCAGTTCTTC
cdr3_aa: CASSQDTSGGDEQFF
d_call: TRBD2
clone_size: .
v_call: TRBV3-1/TRBV3-2
j_call: TRBJ2-1
cdr3_length: 15

cdr3_nt: TGTGCCAGCAGCCAAGCGGGGGGCGGGCTAGCTTTCTTT
cdr3_aa: CASSQAGGGLAFF
d_call: .
clone_size: .
v_call: TRBV4-2
j_call: TRBJ1-1
cdr3_length: 13

cdr3_nt: TGTGCTAGTGGTTTGGCTACCGGGACAGGGCTTAACAATCAGCCCCAGCATTTT
cdr3_aa: CASGLATGTGLNNQPQHF
d_call: TRBD1
clone_size: .
v_call: TRBV12-5
j_call: TRBJ1-5
cdr3_length: 18

cdr3_nt: TGTGCCAGCAGCCATGATTCTCACTCCGTCGATACGCAGTATTTT
cdr3_aa: CASSHDSHSVDTQYF
d_call: .
clone_size: .
v_call: TRBV4-2
j_call: TRBJ2-3
cdr3_length: 15

cdr3_nt: TGTGCCAGCAGCCAAGACCCTAGTTCCACTGAAGCTTTCTTT
cdr3_aa: CASSQDPSSTEAFF
d_call: .
clone_size: .
v_call: TRBV3-1/TRBV3-2
j_call: TRBJ1-1
cdr3_length: 14

cdr3_nt: TGTGCCACCAGTGGGACAGGGCGATATCAGCCCCAGCATTTT
cdr3_aa: CATSGTGRYQPQHF
d_call: TRBD1
clone_size: .
v_call: TRBV24-1
j_call: TRBJ1-5
cdr3_length: 14

cdr3_nt: TGCGCCAGCAGCCCGGGACAGGGTGACTATGGCTACACCTTC
cdr3_aa: CASSPGQGDYGYTF
d_call: TRBD1
clone_size: .
v_call: TRBV4-3
j_call: TRBJ1-2
cdr3_length: 14

cdr3_nt: TGTGCCAGCAGTGAAGCCACCCTTAGCGGGCTAAAGACCGGGGAGCTGTTTTTT
cdr3_aa: CASSEATLSGLKTGELFF
d_call: TRBD2
clone_size: .
v_call: TRBV2
j_call: TRBJ2-2
cdr3_length: 18

cdr3_nt: TGCGCCAGCAGGCGCGACAGGGCCCCGTCCAATGGCTACACCTTC
cdr3_aa: CASRRDRAPSNGYTF
d_call: TRBD1
clone_size: .
v_call: TRBV5-1
j_call: TRBJ1-2
cdr3_length: 15

cdr3_nt: TGTGCCACCCGACAGGACCTTTACGAGCAGTACTTC
cdr3_aa: CATRQDLYEQYF
d_call: .
clone_size: .
v_call: TRBV10-3
j_call: TRBJ2-7
cdr3_length: 12

cdr3_nt: TGTGCCAGCAGCGTAGGTGGCACAGCCTACGAGCAGTACTTC
cdr3_aa: CASSVGGTAYEQYF
d_call: .
clone_size: .
v_call: TRBV9
j_call: TRBJ2-7
cdr3_length: 14

cdr3_nt: TGCGCCAGCAGCTTGCACGGACAGGACAGCTCCTACAATGAGCAGTTCTTC
cdr3_aa: CASSLHGQDSSYNEQFF
d_call: TRBD1
clone_size: .
v_call: TRBV5-1
j_call: TRBJ2-1
cdr3_length: 17

cdr3_nt: TGTGCCAGCAGTTCAACCGGGACAGAGGTCTACCACAATCAGCCCCAGCATTTT
cdr3_aa: CASSSTGTEVYHNQPQHF
d_call: TRBD1
clone_size: .
v_call: TRBV6-2/TRBV6-3
j_call: TRBJ1-5
cdr3_length: 18

cdr3_nt: TGTGCCAGCAGCTTCTTCCATACAGGGCAACCGAACACTGAAGCTTTCTTT
cdr3_aa: CASSFFHTGQPNTEAFF
d_call: .
clone_size: few
v_call: TRBV28
j_call: TRBJ1-1
cdr3_length: 17

cdr3_nt: TGCGCCAGCAGCTTGGGGGCAGTTCGTACCCAGGAGACCCAGTACTTC
cdr3_aa: CASSLGAVRTQETQYF
d_call: .
clone_size: .
v_call: TRBV5-1
j_call: TRBJ2-5
cdr3_length: 16

cdr3_nt: TGTGCCAGCAGTTATAACGGACAGGGTGGTTACACCATATATTTT
cdr3_aa: CASSYNGQGGYTIYF
d_call: TRBD1
clone_size: .
v_call: TRBV6-5
j_call: TRBJ1-3
cdr3_length: 15

cdr3_nt: TGTGCCAGCAGCTTCGCGTCAGGGACAGATACGCAGTATTTT
cdr3_aa: CASSFASGTDTQYF
d_call: .
clone_size: .
v_call: TRBV7-9
j_call: TRBJ2-3
cdr3_length: 14

cdr3_nt: TGTGCCAGCAGTTCCTCTGGGGCTGCCAATCAGCCCCAGCATTTT
cdr3_aa: CASSSSGAANQPQHF
d_call: .
clone_size: .
v_call: TRBV6-5
j_call: TRBJ1-5
cdr3_length: 15

cdr3_nt: TGTGCCAGTAGTAGGGCTTATCAAGAGACCCAGTACTTC
cdr3_aa: CASSRAYQETQYF
d_call: .
clone_size: few
v_call: TRBV19
j_call: TRBJ2-5
cdr3_length: 13

cdr3_nt: TGCAGCGTCAGGACTAGTCAAGAGACCCAGTACTTC
cdr3_aa: CSVRTSQETQYF
d_call: TRBD2
clone_size: .
v_call: TRBV29-1
j_call: TRBJ2-5
cdr3_length: 12

cdr3_nt: TGTGCCTGCGGGGGCTACAATGAGCAGTTCTTC
cdr3_aa: CACGGYNEQFF
d_call: TRBD2
clone_size: few
v_call: TRBV24-1
j_call: TRBJ2-1
cdr3_length: 11

cdr3_nt: TGCGCCAGCAGCCCCGGGGCAGCGGGGGGTTTTAACAATGAGCAGTTCTTC
cdr3_aa: CASSPGAAGGFNNEQFF
d_call: TRBD2
clone_size: .
v_call: TRBV4-1
j_call: TRBJ2-1
cdr3_length: 17

cdr3_nt: TGTGCCAGCACCCCGGACTGGACAAACACCATATATTTT
cdr3_aa: CASTPDWTNTIYF
d_call: .
clone_size: .
v_call: TRBV7-9
j_call: TRBJ1-3
cdr3_length: 13

cdr3_nt: TGTGCCAGCAGTTACGGCAGGAACTATGGCTACACCTTC
cdr3_aa: CASSYGRNYGYTF
d_call: .
clone_size: .
v_call: TRBV6-5
j_call: TRBJ1-2
cdr3_length: 13